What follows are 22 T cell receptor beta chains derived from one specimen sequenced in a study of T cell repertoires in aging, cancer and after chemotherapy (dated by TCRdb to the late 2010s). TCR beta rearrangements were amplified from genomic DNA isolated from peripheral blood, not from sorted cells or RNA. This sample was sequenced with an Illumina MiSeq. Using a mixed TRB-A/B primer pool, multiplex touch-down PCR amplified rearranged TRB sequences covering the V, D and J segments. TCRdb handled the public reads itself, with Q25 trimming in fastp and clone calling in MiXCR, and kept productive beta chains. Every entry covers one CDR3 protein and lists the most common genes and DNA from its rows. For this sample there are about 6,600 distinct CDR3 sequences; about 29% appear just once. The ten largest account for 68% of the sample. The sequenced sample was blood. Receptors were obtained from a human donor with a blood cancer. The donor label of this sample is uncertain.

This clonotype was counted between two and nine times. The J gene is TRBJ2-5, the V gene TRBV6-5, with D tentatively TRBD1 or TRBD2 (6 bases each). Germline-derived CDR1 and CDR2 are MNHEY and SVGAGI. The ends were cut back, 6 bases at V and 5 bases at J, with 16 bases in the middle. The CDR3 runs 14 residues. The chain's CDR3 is CASRIPGGAETQYF. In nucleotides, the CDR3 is TGTGCCAGCAGGATTCCCGGGGGCGCGGAGACCCAGTACTTC.

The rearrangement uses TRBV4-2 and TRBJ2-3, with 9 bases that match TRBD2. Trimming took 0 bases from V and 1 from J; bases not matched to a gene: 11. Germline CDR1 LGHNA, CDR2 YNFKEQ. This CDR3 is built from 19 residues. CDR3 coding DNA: TGTGCCAGCAGCCAAGATCAGAGCGGGGGGACCTCGGGCACAGATACGCAGTATTTT. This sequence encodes CASSQDQSGGTSGTDTQYF.

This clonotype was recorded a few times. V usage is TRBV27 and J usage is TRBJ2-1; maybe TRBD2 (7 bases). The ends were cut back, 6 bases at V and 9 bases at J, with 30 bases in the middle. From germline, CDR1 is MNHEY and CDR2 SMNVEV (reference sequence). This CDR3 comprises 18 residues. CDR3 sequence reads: CASSHMGVRGALLFEQFF. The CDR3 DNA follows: TGTGCCAGCAGCCATATGGGGGTACGGGGGGCCCTCCTATTTGAGCAGTTCTTC.

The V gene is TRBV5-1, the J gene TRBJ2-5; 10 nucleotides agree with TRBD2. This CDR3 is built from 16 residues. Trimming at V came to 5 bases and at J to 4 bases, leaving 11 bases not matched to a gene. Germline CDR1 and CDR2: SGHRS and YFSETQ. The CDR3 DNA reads TGCGCCAGCAGTCCTAGCGGGGGAGGATATGGAGAGACCCAGTACTTC. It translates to CASSPSGGGYGETQYF.

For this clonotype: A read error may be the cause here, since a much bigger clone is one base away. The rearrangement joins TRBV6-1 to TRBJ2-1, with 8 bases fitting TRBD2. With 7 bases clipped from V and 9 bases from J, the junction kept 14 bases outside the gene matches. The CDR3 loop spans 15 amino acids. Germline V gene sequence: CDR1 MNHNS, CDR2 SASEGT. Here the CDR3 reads CASIAGSGGEAEQFF. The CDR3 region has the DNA TGTGCCAGCATCGCCGGATCCGGGGGGGAAGCTGAGCAGTTCTTC.

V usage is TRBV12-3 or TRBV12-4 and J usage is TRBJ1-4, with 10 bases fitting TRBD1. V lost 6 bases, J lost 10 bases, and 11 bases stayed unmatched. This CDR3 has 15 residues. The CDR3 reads CASSQTGQGGGKLFF. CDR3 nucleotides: TGTGCCAGCAGCCAAACCGGACAGGGGGGCGGAAAACTGTTTTTT.

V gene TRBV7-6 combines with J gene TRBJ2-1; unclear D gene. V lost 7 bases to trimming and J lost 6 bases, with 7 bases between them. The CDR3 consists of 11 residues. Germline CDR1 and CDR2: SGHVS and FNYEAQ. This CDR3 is CASKAGNEQFF. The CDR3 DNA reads TGTGCCAGCAAGGCCGGCAATGAGCAGTTCTTC.

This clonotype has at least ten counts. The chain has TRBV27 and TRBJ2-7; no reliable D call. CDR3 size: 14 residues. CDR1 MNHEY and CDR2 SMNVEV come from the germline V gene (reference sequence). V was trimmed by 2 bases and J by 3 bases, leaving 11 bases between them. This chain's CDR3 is CASSLGGRYYEQYF. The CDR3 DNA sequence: TGTGCCAGCAGTTTAGGTGGACGTTACTACGAGCAGTACTTC.

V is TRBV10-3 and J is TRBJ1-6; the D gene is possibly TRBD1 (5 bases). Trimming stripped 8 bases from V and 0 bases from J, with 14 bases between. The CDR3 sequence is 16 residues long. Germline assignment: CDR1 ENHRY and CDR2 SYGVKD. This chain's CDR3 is CAIAAGRSSYNSPLHF. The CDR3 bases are TGTGCCATCGCTGCGGGACGGAGCTCCTATAATTCACCCCTCCACTTT.

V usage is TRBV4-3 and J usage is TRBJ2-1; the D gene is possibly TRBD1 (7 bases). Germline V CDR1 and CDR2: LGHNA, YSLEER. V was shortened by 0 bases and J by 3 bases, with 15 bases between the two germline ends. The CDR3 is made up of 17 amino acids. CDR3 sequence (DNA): TGCGCCAGCAGCCAAGACGCGACAGGGCGGGACTACAATGAGCAGTTCTTC. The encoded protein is CASSQDATGRDYNEQFF.

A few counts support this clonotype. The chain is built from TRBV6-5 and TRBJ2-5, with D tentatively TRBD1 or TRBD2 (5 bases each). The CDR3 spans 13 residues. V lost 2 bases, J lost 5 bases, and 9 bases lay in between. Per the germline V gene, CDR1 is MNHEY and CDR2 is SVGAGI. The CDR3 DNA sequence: TGTGCCAGCAGTTACAGGGGCGGGGAGACCCAGTACTTC. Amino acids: CASSYRGGETQYF.

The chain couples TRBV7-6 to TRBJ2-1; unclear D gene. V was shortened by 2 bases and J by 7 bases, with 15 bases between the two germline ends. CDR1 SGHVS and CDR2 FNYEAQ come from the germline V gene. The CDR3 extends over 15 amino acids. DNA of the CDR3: TGTGCCAGCAGCTTAAAGAGCTACTCCATAAATGAGCAGTTCTTC. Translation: CASSLKSYSINEQFF.

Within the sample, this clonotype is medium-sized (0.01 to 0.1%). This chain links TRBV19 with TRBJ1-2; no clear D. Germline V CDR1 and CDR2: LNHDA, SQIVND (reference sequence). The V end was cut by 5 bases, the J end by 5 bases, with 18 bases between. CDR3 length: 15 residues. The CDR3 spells CASSDGRQRNYGYTF. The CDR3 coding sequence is TGTGCCAGTAGTGACGGAAGGCAGAGAAATTATGGCTACACCTTC.

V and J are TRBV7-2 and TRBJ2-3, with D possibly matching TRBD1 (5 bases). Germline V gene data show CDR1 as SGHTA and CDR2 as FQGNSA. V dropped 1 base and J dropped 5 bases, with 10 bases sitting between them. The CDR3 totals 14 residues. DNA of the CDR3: TGTGCCAGCAGCTTAGTGGCCAGGGAAGATACGCAGTATTTT. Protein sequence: CASSLVAREDTQYF.

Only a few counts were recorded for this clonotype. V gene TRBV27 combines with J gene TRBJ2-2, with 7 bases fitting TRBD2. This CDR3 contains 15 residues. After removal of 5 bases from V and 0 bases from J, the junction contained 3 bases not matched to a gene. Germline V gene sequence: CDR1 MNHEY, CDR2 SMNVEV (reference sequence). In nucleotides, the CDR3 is TGTGCCAGCAGTGTTGGGGGGGCGAACACCGGGGAGCTGTTTTTT. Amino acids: CASSVGGANTGELFF.

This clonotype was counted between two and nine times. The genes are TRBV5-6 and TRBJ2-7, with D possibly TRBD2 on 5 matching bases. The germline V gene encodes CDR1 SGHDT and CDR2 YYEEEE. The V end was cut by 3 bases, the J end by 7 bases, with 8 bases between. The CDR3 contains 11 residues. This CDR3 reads CASSSGWEQYF. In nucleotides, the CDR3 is TGTGCCAGCAGCTCGGGGTGGGAGCAGTACTTC.

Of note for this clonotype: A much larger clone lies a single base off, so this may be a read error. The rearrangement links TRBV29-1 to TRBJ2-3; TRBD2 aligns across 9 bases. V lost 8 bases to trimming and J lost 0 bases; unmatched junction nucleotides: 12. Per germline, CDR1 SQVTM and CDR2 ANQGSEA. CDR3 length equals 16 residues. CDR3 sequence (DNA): TGCAGCCCGGTGGGTCTAGCGGGGACTAGCACAGATACGCAGTATTTT. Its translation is CSPVGLAGTSTDTQYF.

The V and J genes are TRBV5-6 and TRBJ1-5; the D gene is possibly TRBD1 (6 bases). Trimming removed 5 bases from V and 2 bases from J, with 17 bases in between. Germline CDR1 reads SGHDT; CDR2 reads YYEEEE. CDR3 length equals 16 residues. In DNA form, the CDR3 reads TGTGCCAGCAGTCCTGACGTCGGACAGCGCAATCAGCCCCAGCATTTT. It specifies CASSPDVGQRNQPQHF.

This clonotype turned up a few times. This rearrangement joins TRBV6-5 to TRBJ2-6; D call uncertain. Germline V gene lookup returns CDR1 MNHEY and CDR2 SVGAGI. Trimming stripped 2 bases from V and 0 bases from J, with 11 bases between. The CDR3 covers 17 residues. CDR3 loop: CASSYNTQSSGANVLTF. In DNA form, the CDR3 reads TGTGCCAGCAGTTACAACACCCAGAGCTCTGGGGCCAACGTCCTGACTTTC.

DNA of the CDR3: TGTGCCAGCAGCCTAGTGTCGGGGGGGCGCAATGAGCAGTTCTTC. The encoded protein is CASSLVSGGRNEQFF. V gene TRBV28 combines with J gene TRBJ2-1; 8 nucleotides align to TRBD2. Germline CDR1 is MDHEN and CDR2 is SYDVKM. This CDR3 has 15 residues. Germline trimming cut 6 bases from V and 6 bases from J; bases unmatched to any gene: 10.

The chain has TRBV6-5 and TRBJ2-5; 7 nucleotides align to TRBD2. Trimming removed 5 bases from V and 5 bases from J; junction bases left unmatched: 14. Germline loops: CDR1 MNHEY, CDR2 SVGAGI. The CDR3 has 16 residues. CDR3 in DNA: TGTGCCAGCAGTCGTAGCAGGGAGGGGACTGGGGAGACCCAGTACTTC. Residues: CASSRSREGTGETQYF.

DNA for the CDR3: TGTGCCAGCATTTCGGTGCGGGGCTACGAGCAGTACTTC. It codes for CASISVRGYEQYF. The gene calls are TRBV6-5 and TRBJ2-7, with a possible D match to TRBD2 (6 bases). This CDR3 comprises 13 residues. Germline V gene lookup returns CDR1 MNHEY and CDR2 SVGAGI. With 7 bases removed from V and 3 bases from J, the gap between germline ends came to 13 bases.